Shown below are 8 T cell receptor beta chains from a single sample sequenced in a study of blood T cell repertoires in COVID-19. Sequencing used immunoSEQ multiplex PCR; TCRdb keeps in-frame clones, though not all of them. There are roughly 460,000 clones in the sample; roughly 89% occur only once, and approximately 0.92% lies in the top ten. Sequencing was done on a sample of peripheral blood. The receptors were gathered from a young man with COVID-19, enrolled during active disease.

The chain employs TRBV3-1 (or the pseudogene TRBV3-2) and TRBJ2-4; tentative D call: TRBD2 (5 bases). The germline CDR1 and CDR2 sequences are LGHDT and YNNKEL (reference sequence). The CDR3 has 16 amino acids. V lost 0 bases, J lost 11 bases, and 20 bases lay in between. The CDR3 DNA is TGTGCCAGCAGCCAAGACCCATTGGGAAGATTGCGGGTTCAGTACTTC. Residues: CASSQDPLGRLRVQYF.

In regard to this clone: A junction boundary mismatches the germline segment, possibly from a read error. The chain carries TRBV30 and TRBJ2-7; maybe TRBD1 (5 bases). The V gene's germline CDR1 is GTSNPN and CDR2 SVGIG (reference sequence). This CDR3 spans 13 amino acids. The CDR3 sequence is CAWSDPDKSLRHF. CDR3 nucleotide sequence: TGTGCCTGGAGTGACCCGGACAAGTCCCTCCGGCACTTC.

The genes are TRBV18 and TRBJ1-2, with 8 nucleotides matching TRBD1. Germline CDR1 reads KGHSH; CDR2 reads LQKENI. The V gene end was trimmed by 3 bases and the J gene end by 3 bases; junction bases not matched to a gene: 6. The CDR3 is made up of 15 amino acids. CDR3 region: CASSPSTGGYYGYTF. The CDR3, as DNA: TGTGCCAGCTCACCTTCTACAGGGGGGTACTATGGCTACACCTTC.

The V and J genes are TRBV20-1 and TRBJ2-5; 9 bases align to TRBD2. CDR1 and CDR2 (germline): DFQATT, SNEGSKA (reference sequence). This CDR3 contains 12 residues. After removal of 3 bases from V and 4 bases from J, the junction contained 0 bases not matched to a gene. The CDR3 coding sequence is TGCAGTGCTAGTAGCGGGAGAGAGACCCAGTACTTC. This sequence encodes CSASSGRETQYF.

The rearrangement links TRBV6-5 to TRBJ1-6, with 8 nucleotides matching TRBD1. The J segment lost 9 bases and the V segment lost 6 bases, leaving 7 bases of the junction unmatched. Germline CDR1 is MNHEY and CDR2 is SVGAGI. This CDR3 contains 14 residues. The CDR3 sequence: CASSSTGVGSPLHF. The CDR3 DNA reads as TGTGCCAGCAGCTCGACAGGGGTGGGTTCACCCCTCCACTTT.

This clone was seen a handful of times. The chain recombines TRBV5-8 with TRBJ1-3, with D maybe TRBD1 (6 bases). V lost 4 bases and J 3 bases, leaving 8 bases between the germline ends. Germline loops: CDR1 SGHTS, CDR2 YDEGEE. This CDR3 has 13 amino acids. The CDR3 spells CASSRDIGNTIYF. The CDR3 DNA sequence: TGTGCCAGCAGCCGGGACATTGGAAACACCATATATTTT.

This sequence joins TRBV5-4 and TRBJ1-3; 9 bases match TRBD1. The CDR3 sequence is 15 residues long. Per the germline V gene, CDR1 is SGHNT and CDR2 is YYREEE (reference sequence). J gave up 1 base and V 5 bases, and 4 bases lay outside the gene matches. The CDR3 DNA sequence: TGTGCCAGCAGTCCGACAGGGGGGTCTGGAAACACCATATATTTT. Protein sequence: CASSPTGGSGNTIYF.

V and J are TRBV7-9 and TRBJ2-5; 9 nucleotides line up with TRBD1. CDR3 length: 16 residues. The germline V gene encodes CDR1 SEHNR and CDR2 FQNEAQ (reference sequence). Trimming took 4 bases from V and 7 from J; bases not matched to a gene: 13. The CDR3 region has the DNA TGTGCCAGCAGCTCGACGACAGGGGGTATGTCGCGGACCCAGTACTTC. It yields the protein CASSSTTGGMSRTQYF.